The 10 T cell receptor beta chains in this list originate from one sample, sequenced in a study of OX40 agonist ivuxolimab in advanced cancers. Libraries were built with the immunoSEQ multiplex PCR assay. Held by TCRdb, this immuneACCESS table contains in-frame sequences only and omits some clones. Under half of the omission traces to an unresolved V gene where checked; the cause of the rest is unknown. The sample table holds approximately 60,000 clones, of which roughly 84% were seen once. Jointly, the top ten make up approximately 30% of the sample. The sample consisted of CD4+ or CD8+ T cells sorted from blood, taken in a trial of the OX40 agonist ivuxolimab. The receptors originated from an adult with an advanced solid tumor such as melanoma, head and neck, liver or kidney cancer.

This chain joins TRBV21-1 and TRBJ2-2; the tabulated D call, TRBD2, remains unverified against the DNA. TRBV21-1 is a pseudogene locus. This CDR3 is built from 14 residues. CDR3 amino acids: CASSTRTSTGELFF. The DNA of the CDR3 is TGTGCCAGCAGCACCCGGACTAGCACCGGGGAGCTGTTTTTT.

In DNA, the CDR3 is TGTGCCAGCAGCTGGGGGCAGGCAGCTCCCGGAGGAAACATTCAGTACTTC. As protein: CASSWGQAAPGGNIQYF. The chain joins TRBV7-9 to TRBJ2-4, with D perhaps TRBD1 (6 bases). Trimming left V 4 bases short and J 6 bases short, with 22 bases between. Germline V lookup: CDR1 SEHNR, CDR2 FQNEAQ (reference sequence). The CDR3 is 17 residues long. Using reference TRBV7-9 and TRBJ2-4 for the parts outside the CDR3, the full variable domain is DTGVSQNPRHKITKRGQNVTFRCDPISEHNRLYWYRQTLGQGPEFLTYFQNEAQLEKSRLLSDRFSAERPKGSFSTLEIQRTEQGDSAMYLCASSWGQAAPGGNIQYFGAGTRLSVL.

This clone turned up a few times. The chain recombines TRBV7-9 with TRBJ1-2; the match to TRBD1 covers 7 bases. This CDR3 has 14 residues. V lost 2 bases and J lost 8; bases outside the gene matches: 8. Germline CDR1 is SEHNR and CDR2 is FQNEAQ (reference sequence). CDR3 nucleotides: TGTGCCAGCAGCTTACATGGGGACAGTAGGGGCTACACCTTC. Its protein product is CASSLHGDSRGYTF.

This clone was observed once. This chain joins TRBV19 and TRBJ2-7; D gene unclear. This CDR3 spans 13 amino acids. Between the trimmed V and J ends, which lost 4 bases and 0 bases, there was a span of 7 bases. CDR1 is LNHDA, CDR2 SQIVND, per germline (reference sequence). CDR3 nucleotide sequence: TGTGCCAGTAGTACGACTGGCTCCTACGAGCAGTACTTC. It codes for CASSTTGSYEQYF.

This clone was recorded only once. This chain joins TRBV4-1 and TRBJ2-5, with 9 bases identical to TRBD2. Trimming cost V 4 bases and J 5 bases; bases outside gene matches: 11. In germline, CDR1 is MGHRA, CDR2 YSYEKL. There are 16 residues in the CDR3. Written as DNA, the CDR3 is TGCGCCAGCAGCCGGGTCCCGGCGGGGGGGGCCGAGACCCAGTACTTC. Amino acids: CASSRVPAGGAETQYF.

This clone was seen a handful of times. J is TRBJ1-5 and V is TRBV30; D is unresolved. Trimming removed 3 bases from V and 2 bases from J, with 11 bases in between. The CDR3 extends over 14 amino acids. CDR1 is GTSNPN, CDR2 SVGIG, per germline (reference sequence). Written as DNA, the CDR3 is TGTGCCTGGAGCTCGATTAGTGGCAATCAGCCCCAGCATTTT. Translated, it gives CAWSSISGNQPQHF.

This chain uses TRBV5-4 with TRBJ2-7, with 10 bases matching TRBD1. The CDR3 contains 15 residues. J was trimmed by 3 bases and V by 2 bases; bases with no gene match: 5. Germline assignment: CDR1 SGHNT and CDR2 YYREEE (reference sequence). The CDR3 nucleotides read TGTGCCAGCAGCTTCCGGACAGGGGGATACTACGAGCAGTACTTC. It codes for CASSFRTGGYYEQYF.

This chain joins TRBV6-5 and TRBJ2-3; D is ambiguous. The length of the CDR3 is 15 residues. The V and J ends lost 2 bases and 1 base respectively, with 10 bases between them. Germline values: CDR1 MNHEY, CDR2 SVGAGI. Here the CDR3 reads CASSYGGMGTDTQYF. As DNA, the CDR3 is TGTGCCAGCAGTTACGGCGGTATGGGCACAGATACGCAGTATTTT.

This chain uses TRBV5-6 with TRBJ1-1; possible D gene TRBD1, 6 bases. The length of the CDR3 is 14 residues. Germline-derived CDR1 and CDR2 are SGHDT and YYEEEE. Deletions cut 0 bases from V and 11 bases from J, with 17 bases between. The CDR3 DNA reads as TGTGCCAGCAGCTTGGGACAGGACTTAAATGTGGCTTTCTTT. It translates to CASSLGQDLNVAFF.

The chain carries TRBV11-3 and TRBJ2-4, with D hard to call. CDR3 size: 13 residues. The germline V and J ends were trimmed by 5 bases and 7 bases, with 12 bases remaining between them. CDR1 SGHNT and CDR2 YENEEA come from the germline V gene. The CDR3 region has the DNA TGTGCCAGCAGCGTGGGTTCGGAGAACATTCAGTACTTC. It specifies CASSVGSENIQYF.